This T cell receptor (beta chain) was sequenced in a study of CD8 T cells in ankylosing spondylitis. Study-level results: The authors reported significant enrichment of disease-linked clones in matched ankylosing spondylitis synovial fluid. Characteristic, it appeared, of ankylosing spondylitis blood was a TCR beta motif of fewer than 10 highly homologous variants.

Each TCR beta library was made by quantitative 5'-RACE that incorporated molecular barcodes. TCRdb reprocessed the 5' RACE reads via MiXCR and lists one record per CDR3 protein. This table holds about 440,000 distinct CDR3 sequences, 15% to 20% found once. This clonotype has just a few counts. Its antigen is currently unknown. The CDR3 has 15 residues. Germline V gives CDR1 SGDLS, CDR2 YYNGEE. The V end was cut by 0 bases, the J end by 0 bases, with 9 bases between. Material: blood, either unsorted or a sorted T cell fraction (not recorded which). The V and J genes are TRBV9 and TRBJ1-1; D perhaps matches TRBD1 (6 bases). The TCR comes from a male donor with ankylosing spondylitis. The CDR3 DNA is TGTGCCAGCAGCGTAGGAGGACAGCTGAACACTGAAGCTTTCTTT. Translation gives CASSVGGQLNTEAFF.